This TCR beta chain was observed in a study of blood T cells in healthy people across ages. General study results and limits: Roughly linear declines in TCR beta diversity per million T cells occurred with age.

Concerning this clonotype itself: Antigen: not known.

Total RNA extracted from each sample amounted to at least 5 micrograms. This CDR3 contains 15 residues. Per the germline V gene, CDR1 is DFQATT and CDR2 is SNEGSKA (reference sequence). The use of a sample-barcoded 5' primer and a J-beta primer mix characterized a second PCR of about 7 to 12 cycles. Each cDNA molecule carried a tag from a template-switch adaptor that contained 12 random nucleotides. Each CDR3 protein is one row after TCRdb ran MiXCR on the 5' RACE reads. The sample yields 920,000 or so distinct CDR3 sequences, 40% to 55% seen once. The chain uses TRBV20-1 and TRBJ2-3; 13 nucleotides align to TRBD2. The source of this sequence is a woman in her sixties in good health. Sequencing was performed on blood. CDR3 sequence reads: CSAQLAGGGADTQYF. The CDR3 region has the DNA TGCAGCGCGCAACTAGCGGGAGGGGGGGCAGATACGCAGTATTTT.